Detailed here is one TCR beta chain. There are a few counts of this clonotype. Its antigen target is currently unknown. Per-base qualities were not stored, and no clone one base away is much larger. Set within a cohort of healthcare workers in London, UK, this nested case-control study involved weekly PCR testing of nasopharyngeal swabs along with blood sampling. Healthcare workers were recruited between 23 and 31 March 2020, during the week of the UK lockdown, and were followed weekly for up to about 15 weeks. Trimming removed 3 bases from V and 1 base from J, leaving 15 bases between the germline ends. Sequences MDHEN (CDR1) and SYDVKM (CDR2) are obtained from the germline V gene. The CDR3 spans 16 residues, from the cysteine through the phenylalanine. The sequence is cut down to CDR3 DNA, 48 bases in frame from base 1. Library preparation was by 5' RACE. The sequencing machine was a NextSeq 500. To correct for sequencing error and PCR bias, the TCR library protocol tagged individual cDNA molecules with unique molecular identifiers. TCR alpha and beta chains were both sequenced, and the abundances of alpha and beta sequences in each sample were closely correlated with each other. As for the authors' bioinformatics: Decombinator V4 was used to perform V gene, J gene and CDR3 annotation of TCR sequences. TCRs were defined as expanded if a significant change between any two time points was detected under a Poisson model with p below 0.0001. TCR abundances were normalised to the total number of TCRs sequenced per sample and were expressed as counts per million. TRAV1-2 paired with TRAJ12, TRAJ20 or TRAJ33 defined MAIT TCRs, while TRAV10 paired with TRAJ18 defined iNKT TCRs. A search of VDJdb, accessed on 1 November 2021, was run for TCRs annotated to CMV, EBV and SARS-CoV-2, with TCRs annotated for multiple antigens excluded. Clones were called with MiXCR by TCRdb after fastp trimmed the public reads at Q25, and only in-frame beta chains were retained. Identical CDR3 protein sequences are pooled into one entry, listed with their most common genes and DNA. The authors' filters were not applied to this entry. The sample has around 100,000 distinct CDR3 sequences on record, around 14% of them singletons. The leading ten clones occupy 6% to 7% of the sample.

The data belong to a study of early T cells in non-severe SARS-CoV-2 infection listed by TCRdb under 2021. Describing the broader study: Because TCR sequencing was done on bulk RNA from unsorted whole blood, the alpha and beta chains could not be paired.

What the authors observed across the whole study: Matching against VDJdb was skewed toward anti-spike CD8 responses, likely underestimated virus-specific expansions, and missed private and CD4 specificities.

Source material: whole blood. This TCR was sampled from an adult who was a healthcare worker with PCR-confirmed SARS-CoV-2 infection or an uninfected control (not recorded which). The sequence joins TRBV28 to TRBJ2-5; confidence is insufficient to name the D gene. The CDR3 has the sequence CASSFIPGRAQETQYF. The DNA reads TGTGCCAGCAGTTTCATCCCAGGAAGGGCCCAAGAGACCCAGTACTTC.